What follows are 20 T cell receptor beta chains derived from one specimen sequenced in a study of response to subunit inactivated influenza vaccine. One entry per CDR3 protein, called by TCRdb with MiXCR from the RT-PCR reads. The sample lists about 500,000 distinct CDR3 sequences; around 13% were seen once. Sequencing was performed on PBMCs from blood, taken roughly 46 days after vaccination. These receptors came from a man aged 45-65 years who received an inactivated influenza vaccine.

The chain employs TRBV7-9 and TRBJ1-1; D is unresolved. Germline values: CDR1 SEHNR, CDR2 FQNEAQ (reference sequence). The germline V and J ends were trimmed by 4 bases and 7 bases, with 16 bases remaining between them. CDR3 length: 14 residues. CDR3 sequence (DNA): TGTGCCAGCAGCTCGGAAGGAGGCCCCATTGAAGCTTTCTTT. Translated, it gives CASSSEGGPIEAFF.

In this sample, this clonotype turned up a few times. CDR3 sequence reads: CSASRQGRETQYF. In nucleotides, the CDR3 is TGCAGTGCTAGTCGGCAGGGAAGAGAGACCCAGTACTTC. The chain carries TRBV20-1 and TRBJ2-5; a possible D gene is TRBD1 (5 bases). Germline CDR1 reads DFQATT; CDR2 reads SNEGSKA (reference sequence). This CDR3 spans 13 amino acids. Trimming took off 3 bases at V and 4 bases at J, with 12 bases between the two ends.

V and J are TRBV18 and TRBJ2-1; D may be TRBD2 (5 bases). Germline-derived CDR1 and CDR2 are KGHSH and LQKENI. This CDR3 contains 13 residues. Trimming pared 3 bases from V and 15 bases from J, leaving 18 bases between. The CDR3 region is CASSPAVGGWRFF. Written as DNA, the CDR3 is TGTGCCAGCTCACCGGCAGTTGGAGGATGGAGGTTCTTC.

The chain employs TRBV28 and TRBJ2-1; D unresolved. The CDR3 is made up of 12 amino acids. Trimming removed 8 bases from V and 6 bases from J, with 11 bases in between. Germline V lookup: CDR1 MDHEN, CDR2 SYDVKM. This CDR3 reads CASAALSNEQFF. The CDR3 DNA reads as TGTGCCAGCGCCGCACTCTCCAATGAGCAGTTCTTC.

There are a few counts of this clonotype. The chain uses TRBV20-1 and TRBJ2-1; 11 nucleotides align to TRBD2. CDR3 length equals 14 residues. With V trimmed by 6 bases and J by 4 bases, 5 bases remained unmatched. Germline V gene sequence: CDR1 DFQATT, CDR2 SNEGSKA (reference sequence). CDR3 coding DNA: TGCAGTGCCACTAGCGGGAGCTTATACAATGAGCAGTTCTTC. It is translated as CSATSGSLYNEQFF.

The chain couples TRBV20-1 to TRBJ2-5; unclear D gene. The CDR3 length is 13 residues. Germline assignment: CDR1 DFQATT and CDR2 SNEGSKA (reference sequence). Trimming took 6 bases from V and 5 from J, leaving 16 bases between them. The CDR3 protein is CSAPIFHGETQYF. DNA of the CDR3: TGCAGTGCCCCGATCTTCCACGGGGAGACCCAGTACTTC.

J is TRBJ1-2 and V is TRBV12-3 or TRBV12-4; D perhaps matches TRBD1 (5 bases). This CDR3 is built from 15 residues. With 2 bases removed from V and 3 bases from J, the gap between germline ends came to 13 bases. This chain's CDR3 is CASSLWGREDYGYTF. As DNA, the CDR3 is TGTGCCAGCAGTTTATGGGGCAGGGAGGACTATGGCTACACCTTC.

This clonotype came up a few times. This chain connects TRBV25-1 to TRBJ2-5; D is ambiguous. CDR1 MGHDK and CDR2 SYGVNS come from the germline V gene. Trimming shortened V by 0 bases and J by 4 bases, and 9 bases separated the two germline ends. This CDR3 region has 14 residues. This CDR3 reads CASSEYSDAETQYF. CDR3 nucleotide sequence: TGTGCCAGCAGTGAATATTCAGATGCAGAGACCCAGTACTTC.

This clonotype showed up many times. This chain links TRBV12-3 or TRBV12-4 with TRBJ2-2, with D unresolved. Trimming pared 6 bases from V and 0 bases from J, leaving 8 bases between. The CDR3 length is 14 residues. DNA of the CDR3: TGTGCCAGCAGGCAAAGCCCGAACACCGGGGAGCTGTTTTTT. As protein: CASRQSPNTGELFF.

This clonotype was detected ten times or more. The rearrangement joins TRBV3-1 to TRBJ1-2, with TRBD1 matching over 9 bases. Per germline, CDR1 LGHDT and CDR2 YNNKEL (reference sequence). The V gene end was trimmed by 7 bases and the J gene end by 1 base; junction bases not matched to a gene: 1. The CDR3 is made up of 13 amino acids. The CDR3 DNA reads as TGTGCCAGCACGACAGGGGGTAACTATGGCTACACCTTC. Its protein is CASTTGGNYGYTF.

The chain has TRBV9 and TRBJ2-3; tentative D call: TRBD1 (6 bases). This CDR3 comprises 12 residues. The germline CDR1 and CDR2 sequences are SGDLS and YYNGEE. V shed 6 bases and J shed 1 base, with 6 bases lying between them. CDR3 DNA: TGTGCCAGCAAGGGGGGCACAGATACGCAGTATTTT. This codes for CASKGGTDTQYF.

This clonotype has more than one count but fewer than ten. This chain uses TRBV4-3 with TRBJ2-2, with 8 bases fitting TRBD2. V shed 4 bases and J 5 bases; nucleotides not matched to a gene: 9. Germline CDR1 is LGHNA and CDR2 is YSLEER. CDR3 length equals 16 residues. CDR3 nucleotide sequence: TGCGCCAGCAGCCCGGCGCTAGCGGGTATTACCGGGGAGCTGTTTTTT. It encodes CASSPALAGITGELFF.

The table lists this clonotype with a few counts. The CDR3 spells CATSDVGGVGTDTQYF. CDR3 coding DNA: TGTGCCACCAGTGATGTGGGGGGGGTGGGCACAGATACGCAGTATTTT. The V gene is TRBV24-1, the J gene TRBJ2-3; 7 nucleotides line up with TRBD2. The ends lost 3 bases at V and 1 base at J; junction bases unmatched: 6. The CDR3 totals 16 residues. The V gene's germline CDR1 is KGHDR and CDR2 SFDVKD.

The V call is TRBV14, the J call TRBJ2-5; D gene ambiguous. Trimming removed 0 bases at V and 5 bases at J, with 16 bases between. The germline V gene has CDR1 SGHDN and CDR2 FVKESK. This CDR3 contains 16 residues. CDR3 amino acids: CASSQERGPLRETQYF. The CDR3 DNA reads as TGTGCCAGCAGCCAAGAACGAGGCCCATTGAGGGAGACCCAGTACTTC.

This clonotype was detected only a few times. This sequence joins TRBV5-5 and TRBJ1-3; the D gene is possibly TRBD1 (6 bases). Germline assignment: CDR1 SGHKS and CDR2 YYEKEE (reference sequence). This CDR3 comprises 16 residues. The V end was cut by 0 bases, the J end by 0 bases, with 10 bases between. In DNA form, the CDR3 reads TGTGCCAGCAGCTTGGATGGGACACCCTCTGGAAACACCATATATTTT. Translation: CASSLDGTPSGNTIYF.

The chain employs TRBV12-3 or TRBV12-4 and TRBJ1-3; possibly TRBD1 for D (5 bases). Deletions cut 2 bases from V and 0 bases from J, with 14 bases between. CDR3 size: 17 residues. The CDR3 here is CASSLFRGLNSGNTIYF. CDR3 DNA sequence: TGTGCCAGCAGTTTATTTCGGGGGTTAAACTCTGGAAACACCATATATTTT.

The sample holds a few counts of this clonotype. CDR3 in amino acids: CASSLTPRGRIYEQYF. CDR3 nucleotides: TGTGCCAGCAGCTTAACTCCTCGCGGCAGAATCTACGAGCAGTACTTC. The chain employs TRBV11-2 and TRBJ2-7; D is undetermined. This CDR3 region has 16 residues. Germline loops: CDR1 SGHAT, CDR2 FQNNGV. Trimming took 2 bases from V and 3 from J, leaving 17 bases between them. Based on the CDR3 plus reference TRBV11-2 and TRBJ2-7, the full variable domain is EAGVAQSPRYKIIEKRQSVAFWCNPISGHATLYWYQQILGQGPKLLIQFQNNGVVDDSQLPKDRFSAERLKGVDSTLKIQPAKLEDSAVYLCASSLTPRGRIYEQYFGPGTRLTVT.

V and J are TRBV29-1 and TRBJ2-1; D perhaps matches TRBD2 (7 bases). Trimming left V 7 bases short and J 3 bases short, with 19 bases between. CDR1 is SQVTM, CDR2 ANQGSEA, per germline. The CDR3 sequence is 15 residues long. The CDR3 region is CSASGASGDYNEQFF. The CDR3 nucleotides are TGCAGCGCCTCGGGGGCGAGCGGGGACTACAATGAGCAGTTCTTC.

This clonotype was picked up a small number of times. The chain recombines TRBV29-1 with TRBJ1-5, with D unresolved. Per germline, CDR1 SQVTM and CDR2 ANQGSEA. V lost 7 bases, J lost 0 bases, and 7 bases lay in between. CDR3 length equals 12 residues. CDR3 sequence (DNA): TGCAGCGCACAGTATAGCAATCAGCCCCAGCATTTT. Translation gives CSAQYSNQPQHF. Based on the CDR3 plus reference TRBV29-1 and TRBJ1-5, the full variable domain is SAVISQKPSRDICQRGTSLTIQCQVDSQVTMMFWYRQQPGQSLTLIATANQGSEATYESGFVIDKFPISRPNLTFSTLTVSNMSPEDSSIYLCSAQYSNQPQHFGDGTRLSIL.

This clonotype was picked up a small number of times. The J gene is TRBJ1-6, the V gene TRBV5-1, with 8 bases identical to TRBD1. Germline V lookup: CDR1 SGHRS, CDR2 YFSETQ. V was clipped by 2 bases and J by 8 bases; unmatched bases: 6. The CDR3 is 15 residues long. The CDR3 reads CASSLAGGGYSPLHF. In nucleotides, the CDR3 is TGCGCCAGCAGCTTAGCAGGGGGCGGTTATTCACCCCTCCACTTT.